Each of the 4 T cell receptor beta chains below was sequenced from the same sample in a study of T cells expressing NK-cell markers. Using the 5' RACE reads, TCRdb records one entry per CDR3 protein without DNA. Its table lists over 120,000 distinct CDR3 sequences. The sample taken for sequencing was blood T cells: a sorted CD56 or NKG2C T cell subset, CD4+ or CD8+ T cells, or bulk PBMC T cells (not recorded which). The receptors were gathered from a man in his late teens or twenties in good health.

V gene TRBV19 combines with J gene TRBJ2-6; TCRdb lists TRBD1, though no DNA is available to test this call. Germline V gene data show CDR1 as LNHDA and CDR2 as SQIVND (reference sequence). The CDR3 runs 22 residues. The CDR3 here is CASSVGQGMEIDSDGGANVLTF. Full variable domain (missing parts from reference TRBV19 and TRBJ2-6): DGGITQSPKYLFRKEGQNVTLSCEQNLNHDAMYWYRQDPGQGLRLIYYSQIVNDFQKGDIAEGYSVSREKKESFPLTVTSAQKNPTAFYLCASSVGQGMEIDSDGGANVLTFGAGSRLTVL.

V and J are TRBV7-6 and TRBJ2-3. The V gene's germline CDR1 is SGHVS and CDR2 FNYEAQ. The length of the CDR3 is 14 residues. This chain's CDR3 is CASSRPGGSDTQYF.

V is TRBV29-1 and J is TRBJ2-5; as DNA is missing, the TRBD2 call by TCRdb cannot be tested. The CDR3 length is 17 residues. From germline, CDR1 is SQVTM and CDR2 ANQGSEA. The CDR3 is CSVERPGLAGAGETQYF.

The genes are TRBV7-9 and TRBJ2-1; the D gene TCRdb calls, TRBD1, cannot be checked with no DNA. This CDR3 has 15 residues. Germline CDR1 SEHNR, CDR2 FQNEAQ (reference sequence). The CDR3 reads CASSLPARALDEQFF.